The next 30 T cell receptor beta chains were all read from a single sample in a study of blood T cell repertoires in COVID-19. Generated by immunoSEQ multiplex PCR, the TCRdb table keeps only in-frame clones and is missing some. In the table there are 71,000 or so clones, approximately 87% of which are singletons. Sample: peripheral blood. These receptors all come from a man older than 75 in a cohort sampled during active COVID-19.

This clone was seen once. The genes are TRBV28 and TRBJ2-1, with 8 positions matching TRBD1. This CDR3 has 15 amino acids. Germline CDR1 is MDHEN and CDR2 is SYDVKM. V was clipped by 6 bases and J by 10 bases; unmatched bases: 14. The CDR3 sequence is CASSAGQAGWGEQFF. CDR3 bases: TGTGCCAGCAGCGCGGGACAGGCCGGCTGGGGGGAGCAGTTCTTC.

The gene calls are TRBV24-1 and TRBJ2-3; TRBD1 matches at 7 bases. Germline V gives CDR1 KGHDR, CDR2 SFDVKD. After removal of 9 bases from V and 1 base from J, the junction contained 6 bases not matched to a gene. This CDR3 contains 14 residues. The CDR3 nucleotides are TGTGCCACCTCAGCGACAGGGCGCACAGATACGCAGTATTTT. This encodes CATSATGRTDTQYF.

In DNA form, the CDR3 reads TGTGCCAGCAGTAGGACCCGGGGTACTTCGGATACGCAGTATTTT. It translates to CASSRTRGTSDTQYF. The rearrangement links TRBV28 to TRBJ2-3; D is perhaps TRBD2 (5 bases). The CDR3 contains 15 residues. V was cut by 5 bases and J by 6 bases, with 18 bases left in between. CDR1 and CDR2 from the germline V gene are MDHEN and SYDVKM. Full variable domain (remainder filled in from reference TRBV28 and TRBJ2-3): DVKVTQSSRYLVKRTGEKVFLECVQDMDHENMFWYRQDPGLGLRLIYFSYDVKMKEKGDIPEGYSVSREKKERFSLILESASTNQTSMYLCASSRTRGTSDTQYFGPGTRLTVL.

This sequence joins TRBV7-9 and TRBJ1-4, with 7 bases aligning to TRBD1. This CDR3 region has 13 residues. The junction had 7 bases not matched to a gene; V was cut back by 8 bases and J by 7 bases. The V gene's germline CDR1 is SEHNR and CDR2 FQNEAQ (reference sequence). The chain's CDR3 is CASGNDRVEKLFF. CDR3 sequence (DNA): TGTGCCAGCGGAAATGACAGGGTTGAAAAACTGTTTTTT.

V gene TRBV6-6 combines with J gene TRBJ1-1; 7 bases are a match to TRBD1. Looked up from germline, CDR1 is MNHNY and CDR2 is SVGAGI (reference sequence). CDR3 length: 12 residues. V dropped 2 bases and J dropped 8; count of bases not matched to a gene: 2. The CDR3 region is CASSYMDREAFF. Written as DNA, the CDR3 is TGTGCCAGCAGTTACATGGACAGGGAAGCTTTCTTT.

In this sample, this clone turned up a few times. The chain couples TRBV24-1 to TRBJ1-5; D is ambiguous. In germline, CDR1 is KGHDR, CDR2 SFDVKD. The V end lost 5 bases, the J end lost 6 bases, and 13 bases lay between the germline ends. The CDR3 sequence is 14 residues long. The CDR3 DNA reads TGTGCCACCAGTGGTCGGGGATGGAGTCAGCCCCAGCATTTT. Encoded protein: CATSGRGWSQPQHF.

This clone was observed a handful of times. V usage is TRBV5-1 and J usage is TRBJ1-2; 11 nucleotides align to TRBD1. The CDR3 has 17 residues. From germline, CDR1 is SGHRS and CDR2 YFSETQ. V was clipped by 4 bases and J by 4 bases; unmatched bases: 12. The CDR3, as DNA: TGCGCCAGCAGCCCACGGACAGGGGGCTATGGTACCTATGGCTACACCTTC. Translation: CASSPRTGGYGTYGYTF. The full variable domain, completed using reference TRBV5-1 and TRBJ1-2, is KAGVTQTPRYLIKTRGQQVTLSCSPISGHRSVSWYQQTPGQGLQFLFEYFSETQRNKGNFPGRFSGRQFSNSRSEMNVSTLELGDSALYLCASSPRTGGYGTYGYTFGSGTRLTVV.

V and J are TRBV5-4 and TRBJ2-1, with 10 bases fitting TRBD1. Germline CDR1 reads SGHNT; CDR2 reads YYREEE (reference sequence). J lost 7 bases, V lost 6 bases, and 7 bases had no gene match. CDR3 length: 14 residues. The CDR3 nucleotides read TGTGCCAGCACCGAGGGACAGGGGTGGAATGAGCAGTTCTTC. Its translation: CASTEGQGWNEQFF.

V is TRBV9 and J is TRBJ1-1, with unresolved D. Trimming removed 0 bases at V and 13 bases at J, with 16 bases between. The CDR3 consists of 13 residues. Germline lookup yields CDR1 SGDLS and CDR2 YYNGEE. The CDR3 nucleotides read TGTGCCAGCAGCGTAGTACCAGGTCCGATTGGTTTCTTT. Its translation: CASSVVPGPIGFF.

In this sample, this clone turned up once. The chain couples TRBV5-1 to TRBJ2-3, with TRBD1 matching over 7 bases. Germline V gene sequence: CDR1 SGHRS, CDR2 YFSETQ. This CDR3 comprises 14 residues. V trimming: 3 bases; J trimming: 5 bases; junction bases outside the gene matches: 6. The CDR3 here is CASSYRQGEDTQYF. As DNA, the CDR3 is TGCGCCAGCAGCTACAGACAGGGAGAAGATACGCAGTATTTT.

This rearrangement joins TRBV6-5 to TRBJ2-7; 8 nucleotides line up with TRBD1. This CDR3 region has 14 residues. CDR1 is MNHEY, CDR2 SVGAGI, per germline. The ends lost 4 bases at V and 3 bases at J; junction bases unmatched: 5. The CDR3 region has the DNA TGTGCCAGCAGTTCCGATGGACAGGGCTACGAGCAGTACGTC. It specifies CASSSDGQGYEQYV.

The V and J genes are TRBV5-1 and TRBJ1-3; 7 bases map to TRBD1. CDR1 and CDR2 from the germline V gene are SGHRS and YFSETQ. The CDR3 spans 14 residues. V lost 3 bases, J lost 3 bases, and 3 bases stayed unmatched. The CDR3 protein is CASSSGGLGNTIYF. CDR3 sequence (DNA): TGCGCCAGCAGCTCAGGGGGTCTTGGAAACACCATATATTTT.

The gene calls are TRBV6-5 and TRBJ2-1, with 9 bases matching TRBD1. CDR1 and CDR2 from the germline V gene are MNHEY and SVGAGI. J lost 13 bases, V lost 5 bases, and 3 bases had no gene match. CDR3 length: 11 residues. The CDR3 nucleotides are TGTGCCAGCAGTACAGGGGGCCCACAGTTCTTC. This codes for CASSTGGPQFF.

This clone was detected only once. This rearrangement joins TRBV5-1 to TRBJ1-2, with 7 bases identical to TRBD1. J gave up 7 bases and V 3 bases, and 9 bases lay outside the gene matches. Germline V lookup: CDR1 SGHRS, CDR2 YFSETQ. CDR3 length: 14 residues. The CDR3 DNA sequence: TGCGCCAGCAGCTCATTGACAGGGTCGATTGGCTACACCTTC. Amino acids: CASSSLTGSIGYTF.

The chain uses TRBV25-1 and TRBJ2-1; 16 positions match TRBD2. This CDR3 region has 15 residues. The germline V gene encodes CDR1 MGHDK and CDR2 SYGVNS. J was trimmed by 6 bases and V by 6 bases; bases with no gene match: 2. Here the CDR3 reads CASRGTSGGANEQFF. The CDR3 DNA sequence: TGTGCCAGCAGGGGGACTAGCGGGGGGGCCAATGAGCAGTTCTTC.

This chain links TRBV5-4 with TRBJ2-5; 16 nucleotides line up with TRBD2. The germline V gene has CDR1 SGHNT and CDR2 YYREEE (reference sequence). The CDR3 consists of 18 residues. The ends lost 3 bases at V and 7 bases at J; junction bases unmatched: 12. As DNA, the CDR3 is TGTGCCAGCAGCTCCCAGCCGGGACTAGCGGGGGGGCCGGCGACCCAGTACTTC. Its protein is CASSSQPGLAGGPATQYF.

CDR3 sequence reads: CASSLLGLTEAFF. As DNA, the CDR3 is TGTGCCAGCAGCTTACTGGGACTCACTGAAGCTTTCTTT. The rearrangement joins TRBV7-3 to TRBJ1-1, with D maybe TRBD1 (5 bases). The CDR3 is 13 amino acids. Germline V gene data show CDR1 as SGHTA and CDR2 as FQGTGA. Trimming took off 2 bases at V and 4 bases at J, with 8 bases between the two ends.

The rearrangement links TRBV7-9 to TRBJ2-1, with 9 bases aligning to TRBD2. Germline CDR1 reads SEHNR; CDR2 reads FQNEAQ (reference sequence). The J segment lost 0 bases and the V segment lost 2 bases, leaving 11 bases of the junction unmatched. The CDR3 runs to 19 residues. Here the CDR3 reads CASSLTWAGGGASYNEQFF. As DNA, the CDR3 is TGTGCCAGCAGCTTAACATGGGCAGGCGGGGGGGCCTCCTACAATGAGCAGTTCTTC.

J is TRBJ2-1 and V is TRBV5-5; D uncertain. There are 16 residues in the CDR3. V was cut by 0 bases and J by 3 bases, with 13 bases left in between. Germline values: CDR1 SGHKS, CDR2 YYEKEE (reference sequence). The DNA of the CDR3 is TGTGCCAGCAGCTTGGGGAGTAATAGTCACTACAATGAGCAGTTCTTC. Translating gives CASSLGSNSHYNEQFF. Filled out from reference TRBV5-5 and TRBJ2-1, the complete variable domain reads DAGVTQSPTHLIKTRGQQVTLRCSPISGHKSVSWYQQVLGQGPQFIFQYYEKEERGRGNFPDRFSARQFPNYSSELNVNALLLGDSALYLCASSLGSNSHYNEQFFGPGTRLTVL.

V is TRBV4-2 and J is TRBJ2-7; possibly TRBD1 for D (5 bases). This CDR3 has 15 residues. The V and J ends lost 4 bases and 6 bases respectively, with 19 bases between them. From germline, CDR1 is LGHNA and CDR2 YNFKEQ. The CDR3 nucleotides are TGTGCCAGCAGCCGGGGCCCCCACCGGCCCCCCGAGCAGTACTTC. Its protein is CASSRGPHRPPEQYF.

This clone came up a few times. In nucleotides, the CDR3 is TGTGCCAGCAGCCAAGCCTGGGACCCAGCGGGGGGTCGCACAGATACGCAGTATTTT. Amino acid sequence: CASSQAWDPAGGRTDTQYF. The chain recombines TRBV4-2 with TRBJ2-3, with 9 bases that match TRBD2. CDR3 length: 19 amino acids. V trimming: 1 base; J trimming: 1 base; junction bases outside the gene matches: 12. Germline V CDR1 and CDR2: LGHNA, YNFKEQ.

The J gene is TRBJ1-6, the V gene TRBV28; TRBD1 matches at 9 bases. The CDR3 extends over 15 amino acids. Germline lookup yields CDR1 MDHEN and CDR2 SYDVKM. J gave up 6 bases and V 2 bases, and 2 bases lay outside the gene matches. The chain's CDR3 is CASSLRQGGNSPLHF. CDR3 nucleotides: TGTGCCAGCAGTTTAAGACAGGGGGGTAATTCACCCCTCCACTTT.

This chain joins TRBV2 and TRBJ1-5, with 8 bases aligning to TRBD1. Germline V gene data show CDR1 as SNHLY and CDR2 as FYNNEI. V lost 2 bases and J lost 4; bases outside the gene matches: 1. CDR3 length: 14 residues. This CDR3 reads CASSEQGANQPQHF. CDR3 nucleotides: TGTGCCAGCAGTGAACAGGGGGCGAATCAGCCCCAGCATTTT.

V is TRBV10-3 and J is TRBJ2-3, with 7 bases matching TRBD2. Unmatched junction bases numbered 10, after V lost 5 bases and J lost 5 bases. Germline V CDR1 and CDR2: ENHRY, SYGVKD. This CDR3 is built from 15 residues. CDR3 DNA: TGTGCCATCAGTCTGATAAGCGGGGCGGAAGATACGCAGTATTTT. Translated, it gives CAISLISGAEDTQYF.

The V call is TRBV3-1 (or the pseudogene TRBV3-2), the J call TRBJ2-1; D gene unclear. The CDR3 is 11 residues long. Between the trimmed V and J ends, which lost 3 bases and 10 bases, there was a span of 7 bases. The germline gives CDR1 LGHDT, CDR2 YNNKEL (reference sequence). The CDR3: CASSQAKEQFF. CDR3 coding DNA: TGTGCCAGCAGCCAGGCAAAAGAGCAGTTCTTC.

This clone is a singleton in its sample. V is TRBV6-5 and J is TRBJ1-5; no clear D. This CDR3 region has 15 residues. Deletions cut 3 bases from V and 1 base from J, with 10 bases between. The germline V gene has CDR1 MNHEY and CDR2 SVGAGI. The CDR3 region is CASSYGRVSNQPQHF. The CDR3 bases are TGTGCCAGCAGTTATGGGCGGGTAAGCAATCAGCCCCAGCATTTT.

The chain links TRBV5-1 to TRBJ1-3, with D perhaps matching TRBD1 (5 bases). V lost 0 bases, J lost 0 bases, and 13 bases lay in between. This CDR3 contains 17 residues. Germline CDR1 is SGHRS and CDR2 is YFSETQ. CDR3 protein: CASSLVIQGSSGNTIYF. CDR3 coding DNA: TGCGCCAGCAGCTTGGTTATCCAGGGTAGCTCTGGAAACACCATATATTTT.

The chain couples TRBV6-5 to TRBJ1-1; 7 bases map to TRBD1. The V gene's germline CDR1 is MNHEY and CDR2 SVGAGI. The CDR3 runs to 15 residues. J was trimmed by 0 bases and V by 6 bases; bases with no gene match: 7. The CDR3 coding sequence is TGTGCCAGCAGACACTTAGGGGGCGTGAACACTGAAGCTTTCTTT. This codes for CASRHLGGVNTEAFF.

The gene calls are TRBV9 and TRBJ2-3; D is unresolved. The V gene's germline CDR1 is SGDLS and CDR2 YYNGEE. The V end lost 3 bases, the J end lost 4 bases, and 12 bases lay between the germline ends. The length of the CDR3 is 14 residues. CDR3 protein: CASSAFHTADTQYF. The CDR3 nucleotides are TGTGCCAGCAGCGCCTTCCATACGGCAGATACGCAGTATTTT.

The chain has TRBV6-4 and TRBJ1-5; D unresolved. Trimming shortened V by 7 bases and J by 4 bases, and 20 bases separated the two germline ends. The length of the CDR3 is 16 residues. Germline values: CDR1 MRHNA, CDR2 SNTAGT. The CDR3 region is CASTNQWSGRNQPQHF. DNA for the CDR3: TGTGCCAGCACCAACCAATGGAGTGGAAGGAATCAGCCCCAGCATTTT.